Below, one T cell receptor beta chain is given with its context. As yet, its antigen is unknown. Sequencing was performed with immunoSEQ multiplex PCR; in TCRdb, only in-frame clones are kept and a portion is missing. The sample yields more than 95,000 clones, around nine tenths seen once. The data belong to a study of OX40 agonist ivuxolimab in advanced cancers. Cycle 7 day 1, cycle 4 day 1, and baseline were the timepoints at which blood was sampled. CDR3 size: 18 residues. Germline-derived CDR1 and CDR2 are LNHNV and YYDKDF (reference sequence). V lost 2 bases and J 4 bases, leaving 24 bases between the germline ends. Findings and limits, study-wide: Fewer expanded clones were found on average in CD4+ than in CD8+ T cells.

The sequence derives from an adult with an advanced solid tumor such as melanoma, head and neck, liver or kidney cancer. This material consisted of CD4+ or CD8+ T cells sorted from blood, taken in a trial of the OX40 agonist ivuxolimab. This chain uses TRBV15 with TRBJ2-7; D is possibly TRBD1 (6 bases). The CDR3 coding sequence is TGTGCCACCAGCAGACCCGGAGAGGCCGGGACAATTGGGTACGAGCAGTACTTC. It specifies CATSRPGEAGTIGYEQYF.